This T cell receptor (beta chain) was recorded in a study of blood T cell repertoires in COVID-19. Across the study: The cDNA or gDNA used as material had been derived from T cells, B-cell-depleted T cells, or PBMCs.

The junction had 6 bases not matched to a gene; V was cut back by 5 bases and J by 6 bases. Germline V CDR1 and CDR2: SGHTA, FQGTGA. This CDR3 has 13 amino acids. Here immunoSEQ multiplex PCR was the method, and the copy in TCRdb shows in-frame clones only, minus some. In the table there are about 210,000 clones, about four fifths of which are singletons. The origin of this receptor is a woman aged 35 to 49 with acute or convalescent COVID-19. Specimen: peripheral blood. V usage is TRBV7-3 and J usage is TRBJ1-2; 7 bases are shared with TRBD1. The CDR3: CASSRTGMDGYTF. The CDR3 coding sequence is TGTGCCAGCAGCAGGACAGGAATGGATGGCTACACCTTC. Drawing the rest from reference TRBV7-3 and TRBJ1-2, the complete variable domain is GAGVSQTPSNKVTEKGKYVELRCDPISGHTALYWYRQSLGQGPEFLIYFQGTGAADDSGLPNDRFFAVRPEGSVSTLKIQRTERGDSAVYLCASSRTGMDGYTFGSGTRLTVV.